These T cell receptor beta chains were read from a single sample in a study of cytomegalovirus exposure and HLA in healthy donors. Produced via immunoSEQ multiplex PCR; TCRdb's table is partial and in-frame only. The sample carries about 21,000 clones, about 78% recorded once. The sample comprised PBMCs. These receptors all stem from a man aged 55 to 69 in good health and CMV-seronegative. Both conserved end residues are part of each CDR3. The D gene is left open where the match is weak. Size tells how often a clone was seen (once, few, many) or the class of an expanded clone, and some rows leave it out.

D gene,J gene,clone size,V gene,CDR3 DNA,CDR3 protein
TRBD2,TRBJ2-7,-,TRBV5-1,TGCGCCAGCTCGTGGGCTAGCGGGGGGCGGGAGCAGTACTTC,CASSWASGGREQYF
TRBD1,TRBJ2-1,few,TRBV18,TGTGCCAGCTCACCTGGGCAGGGGGTGAGAAATGAGCAGTTCTTC,CASSPGQGVRNEQFF
-,TRBJ1-1,-,TRBV11-3,TGTGCCAGCAGCCCATCATACCTGAGGGGGACTGAAGCTTTCTTT,CASSPSYLRGTEAFF
-,TRBJ2-7,once,TRBV4-1,TGCGCCAGCACCCCATCTACGGGAGTAGGCTACGAGCAGTACTTC,CASTPSTGVGYEQYF
-,TRBJ1-1,-,TRBV18,TGTGCCAGCTCACCGGGCGGGCGCGGGAACACTGAAGCTTTCTTT,CASSPGGRGNTEAFF
TRBD1,TRBJ1-2,once,TRBV7-9,TGTGCCAGCAGCTTAGTCCCCCCCGACAGGGCCCGGCTGACCGAATTTTTCACCTTC,CASSLVPPDRARLTEFFTF
-,TRBJ1-5,-,TRBV18,TGTGCCAGCTCACCGGGGGCAAGCAATCAGCCCCAGCATTTT,CASSPGASNQPQHF
TRBD1,TRBJ2-7,-,TRBV6-1,TGTGCCAGCAGTGGACCGACAGGGGTCTACTCCTACGAGCAGTACTTC,CASSGPTGVYSYEQYF
TRBD2,TRBJ2-3,-,TRBV14,TGTGCCAGCAGGACTAGCGGCACAGATACGCAGTATTTT,CASRTSGTDTQYF
TRBD1,TRBJ2-2,-,TRBV11-2,TGTGCCAGCAGCTTAGTTCGGGGACAGGGTTTCTCCGGGGAGCTGTTTTTT,CASSLVRGQGFSGELFF
-,TRBJ2-7,-,TRBV27,TGTGCCAGCAGTTTATTTGCAGCCTACGAGCAGTACTTC,CASSLFAAYEQYF
TRBD2,TRBJ2-1,-,TRBV7-2,TGTGCCAGCAGCCGGCGGAAGACTAGCGGGAGTGGGAATGAGCAGTTCTTC,CASSRRKTSGSGNEQFF
-,TRBJ1-2,-,TRBV28,TGTGCCAGCAGTTTACAGGTCCATGGCTACACCTTC,CASSLQVHGYTF
-,TRBJ1-3,-,TRBV10-1,TGCGCCAGACCCCCTCAGGGGACAGGAAACACCATATATTTT,CARPPQGTGNTIYF
TRBD1,TRBJ2-1,-,TRBV4-1,TGCGCCAGCAGCCAAGACGGGACAGCCCTTTGGGATGAGCAGTTCTTC,CASSQDGTALWDEQFF
-,TRBJ1-6,-,TRBV6-1,TGTGCCAGCAGTGATCTTGGGGGAGGCTCACCCCTCCACTTT,CASSDLGGGSPLHF
TRBD1,TRBJ2-1,-,TRBV6-6,TGTGCCAGCAGTATGACGACAGGGGGAGGTGAGCAGTTCTTC,CASSMTTGGGEQFF
-,TRBJ1-2,-,TRBV10-3,TGTGCCATCAGTGAGATGAGCAGGGAAGGCTACACCTTC,CAISEMSREGYTF
-,TRBJ2-7,-,TRBV6-5,TGTGCCAGCAGTCCCCGCGCGGGACAGAGATACGAGCAGTACTTC,CASSPRAGQRYEQYF
-,TRBJ2-1,-,TRBV6-5,TGTGCCACCCAAGTCCCCGGGCGGGGCAATGAGCAGTTCTTC,CATQVPGRGNEQFF
-,TRBJ2-1,-,TRBV7-3,TGTGCCAGCAGAGTGGGGGGTTCCTACAATGAGCAGTTCTTC,CASRVGGSYNEQFF
TRBD2,TRBJ2-3,-,TRBV7-2,TGTGCCAGCAGCTTTAGCGGGACCACAGATACGCAGTATTTT,CASSFSGTTDTQYF
-,TRBJ1-4,-,TRBV4-1,TGCGCCAGCAGCCAAGCCCACAGAGCAACTAATGAAAAACTGTTTTTT,CASSQAHRATNEKLFF
-,TRBJ2-7,-,TRBV10-3,TGTGCCATCAGTACCGGGACAAACTACGAGCAGTACTTC,CAISTGTNYEQYF
TRBD2,TRBJ2-1,once,TRBV19,TGTGCCAGTAGTGGGTTCGGGGGGATCTCCTACAATGAGCAGTTCTTC,CASSGFGGISYNEQFF
-,TRBJ1-6,few,TRBV9,TGTGCCAGCAGCGGGAATCAGGGGAGCAATTCACCCCTCCACTTT,CASSGNQGSNSPLHF
-,TRBJ2-5,-,TRBV9,TGTGCCAGCAGCCCCCGTTGGGGGACACAAGAGACCCAGTACTTC,CASSPRWGTQETQYF
TRBD1,TRBJ1-4,-,TRBV27,TGTGCCAGCAGCCGACAGGGGAGTGAAAAACTGTTTTTT,CASSRQGSEKLFF
TRBD1,TRBJ2-1,-,TRBV30,TGTGCCTGGGAGACAGGGCTTTCGGACAGGTTCCAGTTCTTC,CAWETGLSDRFQFF
-,TRBJ2-7,-,TRBV6-1,TGTGCCAGCAGTGAACGGTGGGGCGTTATTTACGAGCAGTACTTC,CASSERWGVIYEQYF
TRBD1,TRBJ1-5,-,TRBV19,TGTGCCAGTAATATTAGGACAGGGGGACAGCCCCAGCATTTT,CASNIRTGGQPQHF
-,TRBJ2-2,-,TRBV10-3,TGTGCCATCAGTGAGTCTTGGGCACCTAACACCGGGGAGCTGTTTTTT,CAISESWAPNTGELFF
TRBD1,TRBJ1-1,-,TRBV18,TGTGCCAGCTCACCCCCGACAGGGATGAACACTGAAGCTTTCTTT,CASSPPTGMNTEAFF